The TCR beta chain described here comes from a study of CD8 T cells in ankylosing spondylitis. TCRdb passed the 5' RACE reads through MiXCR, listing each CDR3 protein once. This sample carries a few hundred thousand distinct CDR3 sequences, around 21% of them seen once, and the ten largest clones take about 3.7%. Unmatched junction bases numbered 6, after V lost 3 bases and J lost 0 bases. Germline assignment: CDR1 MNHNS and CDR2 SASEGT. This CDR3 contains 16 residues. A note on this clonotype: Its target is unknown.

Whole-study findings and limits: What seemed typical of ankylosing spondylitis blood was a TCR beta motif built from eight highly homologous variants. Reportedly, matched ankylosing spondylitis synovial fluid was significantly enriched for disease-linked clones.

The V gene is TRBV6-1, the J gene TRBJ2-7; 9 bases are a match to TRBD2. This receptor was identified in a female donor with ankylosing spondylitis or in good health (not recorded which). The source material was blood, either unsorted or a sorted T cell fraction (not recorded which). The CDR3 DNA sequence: TGTGCCAGCAGTGATGCCGGACTAGCGTCCTCCTACGAGCAGTACTTC. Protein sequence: CASSDAGLASSYEQYF.